This T cell receptor beta chain was retrieved from a study of shared clonotypes between healthy human individuals. The length of the CDR3 is 14 residues. V trimming: 3 bases; J trimming: 0 bases; junction bases outside the gene matches: 3. Germline V gene lookup returns CDR1 GTSNPN and CDR2 SVGIG (reference sequence). Genomic DNA belonging to each subset was distributed in equal measure over several immunoSEQ plates. For unsorted PBMC, 300 ng DNA per replicate equaled tens of thousands of T cell genomes. The protocol was immunoSEQ multiplex PCR, while the TCRdb copy is restricted to in-frame clones and leaves out a portion. This table has 450,000 to 650,000 clones, around 81% appearing once. Adult Caucasians living in Nashville, Tennessee made up all of the donors.

V is TRBV30 and J is TRBJ1-1; 8 bases agree with TRBD1. The TCR sequence derives from a middle-aged woman in good health. Some clones in this sample may be carry-over from other donors' samples. The sequencing sample was made of PBMCs. CDR3 DNA: TGTGCCTGGAGGTCAGGGGGCATGAACACTGAAGCTTTCTTT. It encodes CAWRSGGMNTEAFF.